The present entry profiles one TCR beta chain with its context. Per the original methods: Reference gene primer amplification gave nucleated cell count estimates. Libraries were prepared by immunoSEQ multiplex PCR; TCRdb keeps only in-frame clonotypes and omits some of them. The V and J calls and the clone size are those of that table, but D and trimming were determined from the DNA. The sample includes about 260,000 clones, around 80% of them seen just once. CDR3 size: 15 residues. Germline CDR1 and CDR2: MNHNY and SVGAGI (reference sequence). Trimming at V came to 6 bases and at J to 4 bases, leaving 6 bases not matched to a gene. This sample was included in a study of blood T cell repertoires in COVID-19. Study in general: Acute and convalescent COVID-19 specimens originated in the United States, Italy and Spain. PBMCs, B-cell-depleted T cells, or T cells provided the cDNA or gDNA that made up the material.

The sequenced sample consisted of peripheral blood. The chain links TRBV6-6 to TRBJ2-7; 13 nucleotides align to TRBD2. The TCR comes from a man between 60 and 70 years old with acute or convalescent COVID-19. This CDR3 is CASSSGLAGVYEQYF. CDR3 coding DNA: TGTGCCAGCAGCTCAGGACTAGCGGGAGTTTACGAGCAGTACTTC.